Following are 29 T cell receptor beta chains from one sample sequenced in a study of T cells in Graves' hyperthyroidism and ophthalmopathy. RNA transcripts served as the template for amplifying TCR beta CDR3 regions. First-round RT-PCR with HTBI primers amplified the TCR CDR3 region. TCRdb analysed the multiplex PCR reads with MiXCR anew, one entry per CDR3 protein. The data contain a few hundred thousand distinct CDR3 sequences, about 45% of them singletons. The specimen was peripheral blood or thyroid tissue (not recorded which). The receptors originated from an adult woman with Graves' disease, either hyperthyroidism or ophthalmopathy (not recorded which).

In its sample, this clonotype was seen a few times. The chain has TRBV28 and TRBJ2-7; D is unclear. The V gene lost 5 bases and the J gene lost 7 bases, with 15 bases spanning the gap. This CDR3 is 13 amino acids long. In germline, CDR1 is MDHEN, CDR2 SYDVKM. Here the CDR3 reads CASSVQPSEEQYF. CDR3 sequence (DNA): TGTGCCAGCAGTGTACAACCATCCGAGGAGCAGTACTTC.

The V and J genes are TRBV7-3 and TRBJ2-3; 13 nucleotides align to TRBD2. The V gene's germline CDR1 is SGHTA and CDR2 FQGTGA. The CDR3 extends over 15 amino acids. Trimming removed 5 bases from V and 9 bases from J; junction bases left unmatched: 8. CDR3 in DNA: TGTGCCAGCAGCGAAACTAGCGGGAGGGCCGCAACGCAGTATTTT. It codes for CASSETSGRAATQYF.

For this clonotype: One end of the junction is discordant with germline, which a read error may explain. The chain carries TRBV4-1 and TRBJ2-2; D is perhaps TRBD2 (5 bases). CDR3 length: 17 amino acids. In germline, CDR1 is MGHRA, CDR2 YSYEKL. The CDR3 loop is CAGSQDLALHSGGELFF. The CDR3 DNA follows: TGCGCCGGCAGCCAAGATCTAGCCTTACATTCCGGAGGGGAGCTGTTTTTT.

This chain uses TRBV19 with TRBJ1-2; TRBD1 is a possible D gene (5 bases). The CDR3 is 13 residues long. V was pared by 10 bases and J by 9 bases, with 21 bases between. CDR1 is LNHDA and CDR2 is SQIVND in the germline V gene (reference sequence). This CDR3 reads CATDDTQRGCYTF. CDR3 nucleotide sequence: TGTGCCACCGACGATACCCAGAGGGGTTGCTACACCTTC.

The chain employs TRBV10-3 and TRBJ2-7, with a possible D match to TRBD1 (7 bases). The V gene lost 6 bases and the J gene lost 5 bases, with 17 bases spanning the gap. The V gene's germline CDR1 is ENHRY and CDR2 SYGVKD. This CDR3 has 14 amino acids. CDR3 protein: CAIRGGQAPHEQYF. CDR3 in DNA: TGTGCCATCAGGGGAGGACAGGCCCCCCACGAGCAGTACTTC.

The CDR3 protein is CASSFGGASRRGYTF. The DNA for the CDR3 is TGTGCCAGCAGTTTCGGGGGCGCTTCTCGGAGGGGCTACACCTTC. The chain has TRBV28 and TRBJ1-2; D is perhaps TRBD1 (6 bases). The CDR3 consists of 15 residues. Trimming stripped 3 bases from V and 8 bases from J, with 19 bases between. From germline, CDR1 is MDHEN and CDR2 SYDVKM.

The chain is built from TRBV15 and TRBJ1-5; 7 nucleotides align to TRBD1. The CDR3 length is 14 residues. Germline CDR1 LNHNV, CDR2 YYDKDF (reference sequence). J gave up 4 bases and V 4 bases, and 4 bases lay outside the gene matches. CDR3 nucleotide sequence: TGTGCCACCAGCAAGACAGGGATAAATCAGCCCCAGCATTTT. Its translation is CATSKTGINQPQHF.

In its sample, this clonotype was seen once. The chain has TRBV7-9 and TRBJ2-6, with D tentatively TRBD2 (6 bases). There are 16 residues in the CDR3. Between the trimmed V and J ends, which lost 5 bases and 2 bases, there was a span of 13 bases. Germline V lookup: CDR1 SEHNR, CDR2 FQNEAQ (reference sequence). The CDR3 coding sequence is TGTGCCAGCAGCGCCACACTAGCTGCTGGGGCCAACGTCCTGACTTTC. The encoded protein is CASSATLAAGANVLTF.

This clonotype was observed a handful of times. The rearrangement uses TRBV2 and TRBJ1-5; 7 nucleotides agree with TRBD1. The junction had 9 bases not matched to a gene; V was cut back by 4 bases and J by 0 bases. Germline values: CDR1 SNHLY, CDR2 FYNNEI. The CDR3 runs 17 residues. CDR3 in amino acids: CASSGFGGQYSNQPQHF. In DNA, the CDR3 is TGTGCCAGCAGTGGATTCGGGGGACAGTATAGCAATCAGCCCCAGCATTTT.

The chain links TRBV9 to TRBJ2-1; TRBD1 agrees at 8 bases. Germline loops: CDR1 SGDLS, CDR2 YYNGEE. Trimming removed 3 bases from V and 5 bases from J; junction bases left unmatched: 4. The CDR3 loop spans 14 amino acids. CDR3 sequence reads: CASSAGQANNEQFF. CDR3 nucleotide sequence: TGTGCCAGCAGCGCGGGACAGGCCAACAATGAGCAGTTCTTC.

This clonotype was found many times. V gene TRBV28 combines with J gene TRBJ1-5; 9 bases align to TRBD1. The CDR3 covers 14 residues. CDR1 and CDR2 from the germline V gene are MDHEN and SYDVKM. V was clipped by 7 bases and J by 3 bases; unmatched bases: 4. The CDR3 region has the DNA TGTGCCAGCACGGGACAGGGCCTCAATCAGCCCCAGCATTTT. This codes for CASTGQGLNQPQHF.

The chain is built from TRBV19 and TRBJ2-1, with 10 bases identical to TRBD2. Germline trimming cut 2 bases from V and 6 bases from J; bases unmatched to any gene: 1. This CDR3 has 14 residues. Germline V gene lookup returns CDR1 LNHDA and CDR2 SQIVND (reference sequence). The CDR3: CASSILAGVNEQFF. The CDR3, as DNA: TGTGCCAGTAGTATACTAGCGGGAGTCAATGAGCAGTTCTTC.

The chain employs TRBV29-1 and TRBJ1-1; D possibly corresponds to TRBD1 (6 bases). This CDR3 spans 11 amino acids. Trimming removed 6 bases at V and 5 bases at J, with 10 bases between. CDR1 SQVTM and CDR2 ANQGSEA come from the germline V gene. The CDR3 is CSVGAGTEAFF. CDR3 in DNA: TGCAGCGTGGGGGCGGGAACTGAAGCTTTCTTT.

The CDR3 here is CASSQGGLAVYEQYF. The CDR3 DNA follows: TGTGCCAGCAGCCAGGGGGGACTAGCGGTCTACGAGCAGTACTTC. This sequence joins TRBV3-1 and TRBJ2-7; 11 nucleotides agree with TRBD2. Germline CDR1 and CDR2: LGHDT and YNNKEL (reference sequence). The CDR3 is made up of 15 amino acids. The V and J ends lost 3 bases and 3 bases, in that order; junction bases with no gene match: 4.

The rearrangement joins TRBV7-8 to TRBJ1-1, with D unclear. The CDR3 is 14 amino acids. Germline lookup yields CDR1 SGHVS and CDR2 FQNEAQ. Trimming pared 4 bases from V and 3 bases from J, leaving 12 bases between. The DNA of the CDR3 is TGTGCCAGCAGCTCGAGGAATGGAGACACTGAAGCTTTCTTT. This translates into CASSSRNGDTEAFF.

CDR3 loop: CASRGTGTKKETQYF. The CDR3 DNA reads as TGTGCCAGCAGGGGAACCGGGACAAAGAAAGAGACCCAGTACTTC. The chain uses TRBV10-3 and TRBJ2-5; a possible D gene is TRBD1 (6 bases). V was trimmed by 10 bases and J by 3 bases, leaving 21 bases between them. From germline, CDR1 is ENHRY and CDR2 SYGVKD. The CDR3 totals 15 residues.

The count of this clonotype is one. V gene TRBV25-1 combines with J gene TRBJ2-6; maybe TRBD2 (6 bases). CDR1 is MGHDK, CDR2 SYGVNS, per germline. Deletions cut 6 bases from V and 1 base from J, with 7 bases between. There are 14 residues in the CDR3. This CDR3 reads CASREGSGANVLTF. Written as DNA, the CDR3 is TGTGCCAGCAGGGAGGGGTCTGGGGCCAACGTCCTGACTTTC.

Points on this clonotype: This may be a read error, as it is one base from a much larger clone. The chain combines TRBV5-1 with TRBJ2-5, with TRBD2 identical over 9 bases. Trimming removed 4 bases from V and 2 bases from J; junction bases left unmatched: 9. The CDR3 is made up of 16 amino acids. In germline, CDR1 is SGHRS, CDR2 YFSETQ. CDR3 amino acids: CASSQRLAEGQETQYF. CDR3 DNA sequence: TGCGCCAGCAGCCAGAGACTAGCGGAGGGACAAGAGACCCAGTACTTC.

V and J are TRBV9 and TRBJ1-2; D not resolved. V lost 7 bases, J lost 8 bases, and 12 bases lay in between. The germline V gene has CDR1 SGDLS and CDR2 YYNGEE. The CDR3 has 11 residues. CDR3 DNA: TGTGCCAGCGAAGGGCTAGGGGGCTACACCTTC. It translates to CASEGLGGYTF.

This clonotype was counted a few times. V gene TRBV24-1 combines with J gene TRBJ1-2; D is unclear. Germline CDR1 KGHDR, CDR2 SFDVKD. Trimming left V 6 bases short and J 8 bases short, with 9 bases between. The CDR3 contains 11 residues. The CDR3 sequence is CATSLGRGYTF. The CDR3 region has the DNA TGTGCCACCAGTCTGGGGAGGGGCTACACCTTC.

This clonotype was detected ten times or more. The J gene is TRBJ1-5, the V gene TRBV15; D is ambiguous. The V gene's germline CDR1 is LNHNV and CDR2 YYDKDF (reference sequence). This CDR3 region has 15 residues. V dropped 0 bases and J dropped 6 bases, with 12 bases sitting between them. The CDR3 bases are TGTGCCACCAGCAGAGAATTCAAGGGCGGTCAGCCCCAGCATTTT. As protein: CATSREFKGGQPQHF.

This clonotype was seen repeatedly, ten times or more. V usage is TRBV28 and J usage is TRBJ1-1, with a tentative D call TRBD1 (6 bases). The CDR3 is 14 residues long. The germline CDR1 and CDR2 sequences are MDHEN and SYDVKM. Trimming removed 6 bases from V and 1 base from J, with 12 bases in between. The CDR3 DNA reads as TGTGCCAGCAGAGTAGGGGGAACGAACACTGAAGCTTTCTTT. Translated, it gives CASRVGGTNTEAFF.

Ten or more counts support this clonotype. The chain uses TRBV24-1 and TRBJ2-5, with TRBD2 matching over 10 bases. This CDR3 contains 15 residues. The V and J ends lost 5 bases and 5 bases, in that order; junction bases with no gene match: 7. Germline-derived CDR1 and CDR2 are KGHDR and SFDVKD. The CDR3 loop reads CATSGAGGPRETQYF. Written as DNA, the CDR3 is TGTGCCACCAGTGGAGCGGGAGGGCCTCGGGAGACCCAGTACTTC.

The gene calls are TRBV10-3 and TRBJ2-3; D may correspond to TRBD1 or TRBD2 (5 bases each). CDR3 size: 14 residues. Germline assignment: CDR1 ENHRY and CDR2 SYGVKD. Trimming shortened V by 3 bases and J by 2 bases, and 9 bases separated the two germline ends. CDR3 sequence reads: CAISEWGPTDTQYF. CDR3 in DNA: TGTGCCATCAGTGAATGGGGACCCACAGATACGCAGTATTTT.

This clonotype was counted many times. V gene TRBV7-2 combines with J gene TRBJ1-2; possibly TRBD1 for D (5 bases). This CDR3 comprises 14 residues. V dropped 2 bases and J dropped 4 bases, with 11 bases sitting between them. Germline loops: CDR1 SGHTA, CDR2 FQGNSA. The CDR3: CASSLSQGGYGYTF. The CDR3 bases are TGTGCCAGCAGCTTATCCCAGGGAGGCTATGGCTACACCTTC.

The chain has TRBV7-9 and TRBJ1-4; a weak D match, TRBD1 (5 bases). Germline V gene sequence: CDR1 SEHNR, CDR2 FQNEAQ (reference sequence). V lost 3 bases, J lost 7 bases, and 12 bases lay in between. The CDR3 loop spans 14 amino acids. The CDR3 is CASSFWGDGEKLFF. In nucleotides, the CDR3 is TGTGCCAGCAGCTTCTGGGGGGATGGTGAAAAACTGTTTTTT. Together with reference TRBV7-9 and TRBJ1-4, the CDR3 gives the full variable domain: DTGVSQNPRHKITKRGQNVTFRCDPISEHNRLYWYRQTLGQGPEFLTYFQNEAQLEKSRLLSDRFSAERPKGSFSTLEIQRTEQGDSAMYLCASSFWGDGEKLFFGSGTQLSVL.

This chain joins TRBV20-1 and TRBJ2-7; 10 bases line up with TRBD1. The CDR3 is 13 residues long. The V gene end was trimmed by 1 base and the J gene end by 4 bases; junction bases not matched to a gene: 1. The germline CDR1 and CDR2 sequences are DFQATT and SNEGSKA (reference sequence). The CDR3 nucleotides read TGCAGTGCTAGAGGGGACAGGGGATACGAGCAGTACTTC. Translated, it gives CSARGDRGYEQYF.

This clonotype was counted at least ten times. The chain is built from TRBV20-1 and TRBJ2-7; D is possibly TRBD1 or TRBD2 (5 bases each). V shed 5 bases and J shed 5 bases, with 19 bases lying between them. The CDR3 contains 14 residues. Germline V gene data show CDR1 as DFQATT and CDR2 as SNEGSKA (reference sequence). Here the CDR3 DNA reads TGCAGTGCTCCGCCGGGACCCATGAACCACGAGCAGTACTTC. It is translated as CSAPPGPMNHEQYF.

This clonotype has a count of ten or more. The CDR3 nucleotides read TGTGCCAGTAGACAGAGGACTGAAGCTTTCTTT. Amino acid sequence: CASRQRTEAFF. This chain connects TRBV19 to TRBJ1-1, with D unresolved. V lost 6 bases, J lost 5 bases, and 7 bases lay in between. This CDR3 spans 11 amino acids. In germline, CDR1 is LNHDA, CDR2 SQIVND (reference sequence).